This record covers a single T cell receptor beta chain. These data come from a study of technical replicates of blood from a handful of donors. CDR3 length: 17 residues. V shed 3 bases, J shed 7 bases, and the junction held 11 bases outside the gene matches. Germline assignment: CDR1 MNHEY and CDR2 SMNVEV (reference sequence). The data were produced by immunoSEQ multiplex PCR, yet TCRdb's version contains in-frame clones alone and is incomplete. The sample holds 35,000 to 50,000 clones, approximately 96% seen once. The sample taken for sequencing was T cells isolated from PBMCs. The sequence came from a human donor in good health. The chain combines TRBV27 with TRBJ2-2; 10 nucleotides align to TRBD2. CDR3 sequence: CASSLVPLASGSGELFF. As DNA, the CDR3 is TGTGCCAGCAGTTTGGTGCCATTGGCTAGCGGGAGCGGGGAGCTGTTTTTT.